One sample yielded the 29 T cell receptor beta chains listed below, sequenced in a study of regulatory T cells in long-lasting Graves disease. Described time point: newly diagnosed GD, antithyroid drugs for less than 3 months. The TCR library was made from RNA extracted from PBMCs. CDR3 regions were amplified by Arm-PCR using iRepertoire HTBI primers to build TCR beta libraries. TCRdb reprocessed the multiplex PCR reads via MiXCR and lists one record per CDR3 protein. The repertoire holds about 460,000 distinct CDR3 sequences, with around 15% as singletons. The data were also submitted as part of a second study, on T cells in Graves' hyperthyroidism and ophthalmopathy.

Sequences were derived from peripheral blood mononuclear cells (PBMCs), sampled at new diagnosis, from a patient treated with antithyroid drugs. These receptors were obtained from a woman in her fifties or sixties with Graves disease.

Notes on this clonotype: This may stem from a read error, because a much larger clone lies one nucleotide away. Since no conserved phenylalanine or tryptophan closes the CDR3, a read error is the likely cause. V is TRBV30 and J is TRBJ2-3, with D perhaps matching TRBD2 (5 bases). The CDR3 spans 13 residues. CDR1 GTSNPN and CDR2 SVGIG come from the germline V gene (reference sequence). Deletions cut 0 bases from V and 4 bases from J, with 8 bases between. CDR3 protein: CAWSVRRADTQYL. The CDR3 DNA reads as TGTGCCTGGAGTGTGCGGCGGGCAGATACGCAGTATTTG.

This clonotype has at least ten counts. The chain couples TRBV20-1 to TRBJ2-3; the D gene is possibly TRBD2 (6 bases). The CDR3 loop spans 14 amino acids. Germline CDR1 and CDR2: DFQATT and SNEGSKA (reference sequence). V was clipped by 1 base and J by 4 bases, with 12 bases between them. The CDR3 DNA follows: TGCAGTGCTAGAGTCAGGCTAGCGCCAGATACGCAGTATTTT. This encodes CSARVRLAPDTQYF.

The J gene is TRBJ2-2, the V gene TRBV7-3, with TRBD2 matching over 8 bases. Germline V gene sequence: CDR1 SGHTA, CDR2 FQGTGA. The CDR3 covers 14 residues. The V segment lost 5 bases and the J segment 7 bases; nucleotides outside the gene matches: 6. Here the CDR3 reads CASSPAGTSGELFF. Written as DNA, the CDR3 is TGTGCCAGCAGCCCCGCCGGGACTAGCGGGGAGCTGTTTTTT.

In this sample, this clonotype turned up a few times. The chain combines TRBV5-4 with TRBJ1-4; no reliable D call. The CDR3 sequence is 15 residues long. Per the germline V gene, CDR1 is SGHNT and CDR2 is YYREEE (reference sequence). V shed 0 bases and J shed 5 bases, with 11 bases lying between them. The CDR3 DNA follows: TGTGCCAGCAGCTTGGTTGGCGACGGGAATGAAAAACTGTTTTTT. This translates into CASSLVGDGNEKLFF. Full variable domain (rest looked up from reference TRBV5-4 and TRBJ1-4): ETGVTQSPTHLIKTRGQQVTLRCSSQSGHNTVSWYQQALGQGPQFIFQYYREEENGRGNFPPRFSGLQFPNYSSELNVNALELDDSALYLCASSLVGDGNEKLFFGSGTQLSVL.

This clonotype occurred many times. The chain joins TRBV7-9 to TRBJ1-5; no clear D gene. The CDR3 is 14 amino acids. With 2 bases removed from V and 4 bases from J, the gap between germline ends came to 9 bases. Looked up from germline, CDR1 is SEHNR and CDR2 is FQNEAQ (reference sequence). CDR3 nucleotides: TGTGCCAGCAGCTTAAAATCCGAAAATCAGCCCCAGCATTTT. The encoded protein is CASSLKSENQPQHF.

This clonotype was counted at least ten times. This chain uses TRBV13 with TRBJ2-1, with a possible D match to TRBD2 (5 bases). The CDR3 contains 15 residues. Trimming shortened V by 0 bases and J by 2 bases, and 8 bases separated the two germline ends. The germline gives CDR1 PRHDT, CDR2 FYEKMQ (reference sequence). DNA for the CDR3: TGTGCCAGCAGCTTAGGCCGGGGAACCTACAATGAGCAGTTCTTC. This encodes CASSLGRGTYNEQFF.

At least ten counts were recorded for this clonotype. This chain links TRBV27 with TRBJ2-2; 11 bases match TRBD2. This CDR3 contains 17 residues. V lost 0 bases and J lost 4; bases outside the gene matches: 4. Germline CDR1 reads MNHEY; CDR2 reads SMNVEV (reference sequence). Here the CDR3 reads CASSLSGGLAGTGELFF. Here the CDR3 DNA reads TGTGCCAGCAGTTTATCAGGTGGACTAGCGGGCACCGGGGAGCTGTTTTTT.

This chain links TRBV6-1 with TRBJ2-7; 10 nucleotides align to TRBD2. The trim removed 2 bases at V and 2 bases at J, leaving 6 bases unmatched. The CDR3 runs 16 residues. Germline loops: CDR1 MNHNS, CDR2 SASEGT. The CDR3 coding sequence is TGTGCCAGCAGTGAATACCAACTAGCGGGAACCTACGAGCAGTACTTC. As protein: CASSEYQLAGTYEQYF.

The sample holds many counts of this clonotype. CDR3 DNA: TGTGCCAGCAGTCCCGGACAGGGCGTGGATACTGAAGCTTTCTTT. Protein product: CASSPGQGVDTEAFF. The rearrangement uses TRBV28 and TRBJ1-1; 8 positions match TRBD1. The germline V gene has CDR1 MDHEN and CDR2 SYDVKM. Losses at the gene ends were 5 bases for V and 5 bases for J; bases not matched to a gene: 10. The CDR3 runs 15 residues. Based on the CDR3 plus reference TRBV28 and TRBJ1-1, the full variable domain is DVKVTQSSRYLVKRTGEKVFLECVQDMDHENMFWYRQDPGLGLRLIYFSYDVKMKEKGDIPEGYSVSREKKERFSLILESASTNQTSMYLCASSPGQGVDTEAFFGQGTRLTVV.

This clonotype was recorded once. A junction end diverges from the germline sequence, so it may reflect a read error. The gene calls are TRBV6-4 and TRBJ2-1; a possible D gene is TRBD2 (6 bases). Germline values: CDR1 MRHNA, CDR2 SNTAGT. The CDR3 totals 15 residues. The CDR3: CASSYSGAPYNEQFF. The CDR3, as DNA: TGTGCCAGCAGTTACTCGGGAGCCCCCTACAATGAGCAGTTCTTC.

Regarding this clonotype: The junction differs from germline at one of its ends, possibly a read error. The J gene is TRBJ1-1, the V gene TRBV6-2 or TRBV6-3; D remains unclear. CDR1 MNHEY and CDR2 SVGEGT come from the germline V gene. The CDR3 spans 13 residues. This CDR3 reads CASIGRLNTEASF. The CDR3 DNA sequence: TGTGCCAGCATTGGCAGACTGAACACTGAAGCTTCCTTT.

This clonotype was observed many times. The chain joins TRBV11-3 to TRBJ2-1, with 8 bases lining up with TRBD2. The V gene's germline CDR1 is SGHNT and CDR2 YENEEA. With 4 bases clipped from V and 4 bases from J, the junction kept 9 bases outside the gene matches. This CDR3 spans 16 amino acids. The CDR3 DNA sequence: TGTGCCAGCAGCTCCTTTCTTAGCGGGGAATACAATGAGCAGTTCTTC. This codes for CASSSFLSGEYNEQFF.

The genes are TRBV25-1 and TRBJ1-2; TRBD1 agrees at 11 bases. CDR3 length: 14 residues. Germline V CDR1 and CDR2: MGHDK, SYGVNS. V lost 10 bases and J lost 2; bases outside the gene matches: 6. CDR3 DNA: TGTGCCACCAAGGGACAGGGGGTAAACTATGGCTACACCTTC. It yields the protein CATKGQGVNYGYTF.

The V gene is TRBV4-2, the J gene TRBJ2-3; maybe TRBD2 (6 bases). Germline V lookup: CDR1 LGHNA, CDR2 YNFKEQ. V lost 8 bases, J lost 1 base, and 13 bases lay in between. The CDR3 totals 14 residues. CDR3 region: CASDRGGGTDTQYF. CDR3 nucleotides: TGTGCCAGCGATCGCGGAGGGGGCACAGATACGCAGTATTTT.

This clonotype has more than one count but fewer than ten. The chain's CDR3 is CASSWLTALTTYQETQYF. Here the CDR3 DNA reads TGCGCCAGCAGCTGGTTGACAGCACTGACAACGTACCAAGAGACCCAGTACTTC. This chain connects TRBV5-1 to TRBJ2-5; perhaps TRBD1 as D (5 bases). Germline CDR1 is SGHRS and CDR2 is YFSETQ. The CDR3 runs to 18 residues. Trimming shortened V by 3 bases and J by 0 bases, and 21 bases separated the two germline ends.

In its sample, this clonotype was seen a few times. CDR3 nucleotide sequence: TGCAGTGCTAGAGATTGGGGGGGGAACACTGAAGCTTTCTTT. This codes for CSARDWGGNTEAFF. V usage is TRBV20-1 and J usage is TRBJ1-1; D might be TRBD1 (5 bases). The V gene lost 0 bases and the J gene lost 1 base, with 9 bases spanning the gap. In germline, CDR1 is DFQATT, CDR2 SNEGSKA (reference sequence). CDR3 length: 14 amino acids.

With respect to this clonotype: The CDR3 ends on some other residue instead of the conserved phenylalanine or tryptophan, so this is likely a read error. The rearrangement joins TRBV20-1 to TRBJ2-3, with D possibly matching TRBD1 (6 bases). The CDR3 is 14 amino acids. The germline V and J ends were trimmed by 6 bases and 3 bases, with 16 bases remaining between them. Germline V gene lookup returns CDR1 DFQATT and CDR2 SNEGSKA (reference sequence). CDR3 in amino acids: CSAPGALSTDTQYV. The DNA for the CDR3 is TGCAGTGCCCCAGGGGCCCTCTCAACAGATACGCAGTATGTT.

In this sample, this clonotype turned up many times. One end of the junction does not line up with germline, which may come from a read error. The chain links TRBV20-1 to TRBJ2-7; weak D call: TRBD1 (6 bases). Germline-derived CDR1 and CDR2 are DFQATT and SNEGSKA (reference sequence). The CDR3 has 15 residues. CDR3 in amino acids: CSARGLAGELYEQYF. CDR3 nucleotide sequence: TGCAGTGCCAGAGGGTTGGCAGGGGAACTATACGAGCAGTACTTC.

Ten or more counts support this clonotype. V is TRBV2 and J is TRBJ2-7; D gene uncertain. CDR1 is SNHLY, CDR2 FYNNEI, per germline. This CDR3 region has 15 residues. With 1 base removed from V and 1 base from J, the gap between germline ends came to 11 bases. CDR3 residues: CASSEGAPYSYEQYF. Here the CDR3 DNA reads TGTGCCAGCAGTGAAGGGGCACCGTATTCCTACGAGCAGTACTTC. The full variable domain, completed using reference TRBV2 and TRBJ2-7, is EPEVTQTPSHQVTQMGQEVILRCVPISNHLYFYWYRQILGQKVEFLVSFYNNEISEKSEIFDDQFSVERPDGSNFTLKIRSTKLEDSAMYFCASSEGAPYSYEQYFGPGTRLTVT.

This clonotype appeared many times. The chain employs TRBV28 and TRBJ2-7; a weak D match, TRBD1 (6 bases). Germline CDR1 MDHEN, CDR2 SYDVKM. V lost 6 bases to trimming and J lost 1 base, with 10 bases between them. The CDR3 has 13 amino acids. The CDR3 DNA reads TGTGCCAGCAGACAGGGCCGTTCCTACGAGCAGTACTTC. Translated, it gives CASRQGRSYEQYF. Full variable domain (missing parts from reference TRBV28 and TRBJ2-7): DVKVTQSSRYLVKRTGEKVFLECVQDMDHENMFWYRQDPGLGLRLIYFSYDVKMKEKGDIPEGYSVSREKKERFSLILESASTNQTSMYLCASRQGRSYEQYFGPGTRLTVT.

Many counts were recorded for this clonotype. This chain uses TRBV28 with TRBJ2-7; 13 nucleotides agree with TRBD2. The germline V gene has CDR1 MDHEN and CDR2 SYDVKM. There are 20 residues in the CDR3. Losses at the gene ends were 5 bases for V and 5 bases for J; bases not matched to a gene: 21. CDR3 loop: CASSPTGLAGVQAVLDEQYF. The CDR3 nucleotides are TGTGCCAGCAGTCCCACCGGACTAGCGGGAGTTCAGGCGGTTTTGGACGAGCAGTACTTC.

As for this clonotype: This may be a read error, as it is one base from a much larger clone. The chain has TRBV7-8 and TRBJ2-7; D is perhaps TRBD1 or TRBD2 (5 bases each). V was shortened by 4 bases and J by 2 bases, with 15 bases between the two germline ends. The CDR3 spans 15 residues. Germline V gene lookup returns CDR1 SGHVS and CDR2 FQNEAQ. CDR3 sequence reads: CASSYRGRVPYEQYF. CDR3 DNA: TGTGCCAGCAGCTACCGGGGCAGGGTTCCCTACGAGCAGTACTTC.

This clonotype was recorded many times. The chain couples TRBV28 to TRBJ2-1; 8 bases map to TRBD1. V shed 6 bases, J shed 7 bases, and the junction held 11 bases outside the gene matches. The CDR3 contains 15 residues. In germline, CDR1 is MDHEN, CDR2 SYDVKM. This CDR3 reads CASSPEGTGFNEQFF. The CDR3 DNA follows: TGTGCCAGCAGCCCTGAGGGGACAGGATTTAATGAGCAGTTCTTC.

This clonotype has only a few counts. The chain is built from TRBV2 and TRBJ2-3; D is undetermined. V gave up 8 bases and J gave up 4 bases, with 10 bases separating them. Per the germline V gene, CDR1 is SNHLY and CDR2 is FYNNEI. The CDR3 has 12 residues. The CDR3 coding sequence is TGTGCCAGCGGAGTACTTCCAGATACGCAGTATTTT. Its protein is CASGVLPDTQYF.

This clonotype showed up many times. The CDR3 nucleotides read TGTGCCAGCAGCCAAGTGGGGCAGGGTTACAATGAGCAGTTCTTC. It codes for CASSQVGQGYNEQFF. The genes are TRBV3-1 and TRBJ2-1; a weak D match, TRBD1 (5 bases). This CDR3 region has 15 residues. Germline lookup yields CDR1 LGHDT and CDR2 YNNKEL (reference sequence). V dropped 1 base and J dropped 4 bases, with 11 bases sitting between them.

This clonotype was detected ten times or more. The chain links TRBV3-1 to TRBJ1-1, with D tentatively TRBD1 (5 bases). This CDR3 spans 15 amino acids. In germline, CDR1 is LGHDT, CDR2 YNNKEL (reference sequence). The V end was cut by 4 bases, the J end by 1 base, with 13 bases between. The DNA of the CDR3 is TGTGCCAGCAGCCCCTACCTTGGGACGAACACTGAAGCTTTCTTT. This translates into CASSPYLGTNTEAFF.

This clonotype showed up many times. The rearrangement uses TRBV25-1 and TRBJ1-4; D is undetermined. The CDR3 length is 14 residues. CDR1 is MGHDK, CDR2 SYGVNS, per germline. V lost 7 bases and J 0 bases, leaving 9 bases between the germline ends. CDR3 DNA sequence: TGTGCCAGCACCTCCAGGTCAACTAATGAAAAACTGTTTTTT. Protein sequence: CASTSRSTNEKLFF.

This clonotype was found many times. The V call is TRBV6-5, the J call TRBJ2-7; TRBD1 might be the D (6 bases). The CDR3 has 15 residues. Germline CDR1 and CDR2: MNHEY and SVGAGI. V shed 2 bases and J shed 4 bases, with 15 bases lying between them. CDR3 bases: TGTGCCAGCAGTTACGGGGCCAGGGGCGGGTACGAGCAGTACTTC. This sequence encodes CASSYGARGGYEQYF.

This chain joins TRBV7-9 and TRBJ2-5; possible D gene TRBD2, 5 bases. The CDR3 totals 14 residues. Germline CDR1 and CDR2: SEHNR and FQNEAQ (reference sequence). V was shortened by 3 bases and J by 2 bases, with 10 bases between the two germline ends. CDR3 residues: CASSLRERQETQYF. Here the CDR3 DNA reads TGTGCCAGCAGCTTGCGTGAGCGGCAAGAGACCCAGTACTTC.